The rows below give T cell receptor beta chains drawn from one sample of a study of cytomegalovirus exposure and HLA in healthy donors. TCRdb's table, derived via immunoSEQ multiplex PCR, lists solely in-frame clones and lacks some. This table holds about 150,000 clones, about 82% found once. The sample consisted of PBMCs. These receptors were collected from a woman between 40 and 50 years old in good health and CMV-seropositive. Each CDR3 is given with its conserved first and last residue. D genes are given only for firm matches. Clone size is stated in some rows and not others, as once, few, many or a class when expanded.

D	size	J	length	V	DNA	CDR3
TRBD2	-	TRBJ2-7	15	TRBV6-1	TGTGCCAGCAGTGATCCCGGGGGGGGATTGTACGAGCAGTACTTC	CASSDPGGGLYEQYF
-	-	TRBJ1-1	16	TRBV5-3	TGTGCCAGAAGCTCGAACAGGGAGTGTTCGAACACTGAAGCTTTCTTT	CARSSNRECSNTEAFF
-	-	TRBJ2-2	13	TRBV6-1	TGTGCCAGCAGTGTACGGGAATTCGGGGAGCTGTTTTTT	CASSVREFGELFF
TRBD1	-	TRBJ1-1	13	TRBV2	TGTGCCAGCATCGGACAGGGGAACACTGAAGCTTTCTTT	CASIGQGNTEAFF
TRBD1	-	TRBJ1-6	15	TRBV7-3	TGTGCCAGCAGCTTCCGGGACAGGCGTAATTCACCCCTCCACTTT	CASSFRDRRNSPLHF
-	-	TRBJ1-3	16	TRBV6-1	TGTGCCAGCAGTGAAGCCGACAGCCTCCCTGGAAACACCATATATTTT	CASSEADSLPGNTIYF
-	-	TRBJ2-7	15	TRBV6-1	TGTGCCAGCAGCATCGAGGGGGACGTCTACTACGAGCAGTACTTC	CASSIEGDVYYEQYF
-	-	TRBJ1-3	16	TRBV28	TGTGCCAGCAGTTTTTCGTCCGAACTCTCTGGAAACACCATATATTTT	CASSFSSELSGNTIYF
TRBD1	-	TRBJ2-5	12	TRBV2	TGTGCCAGCAGAGGGACAGGGGGGACCCAGTACTTC	CASRGTGGTQYF
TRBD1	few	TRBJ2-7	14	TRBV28	TGTGCCAGCAGTTTGGGCAGGGGGCGGGGAGAGCAGTACTTC	CASSLGRGRGEQYF
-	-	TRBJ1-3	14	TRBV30	TGTGCCTGGAGATGGAGGGGATCTGGAAACACCATATATTTT	CAWRWRGSGNTIYF
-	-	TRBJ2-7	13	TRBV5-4	TGTGCCAGCAGCTTGGTATCAGCGTACGAGCAGTACTTC	CASSLVSAYEQYF
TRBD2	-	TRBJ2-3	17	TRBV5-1	TGCGCCAGCAGCGTTCAGGGAGCGGGGGCCTCCACAGATACGCAGTATTTT	CASSVQGAGASTDTQYF
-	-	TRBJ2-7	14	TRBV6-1	TGTGCCAGCAGATTCGGGACACCCGCCTACGAGCAGTACTTC	CASRFGTPAYEQYF
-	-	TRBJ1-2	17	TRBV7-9	TGTTCCAGCAGCCCTTTGACCGGGACAACGACGAGGTATGGCTACACCTTC	CSSSPLTGTTTRYGYTF
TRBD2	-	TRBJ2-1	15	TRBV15	TGTGCCACCAGCATCCTTAGCGGGATGGGGGGGGAGCAGTTCTTC	CATSILSGMGGEQFF
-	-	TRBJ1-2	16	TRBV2	TGTGCCAGCAGCAATTCTCCGGTGCGCGCTAACTATGGCTACACCTTC	CASSNSPVRANYGYTF
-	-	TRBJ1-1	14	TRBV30	TGTGCCTGGAGTGTACAGGTGATGAACACTGAAGCTTTCTTT	CAWSVQVMNTEAFF
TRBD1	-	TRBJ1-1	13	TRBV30	TGTGCCTCCGGGACAGGGTCTAAGACTGAAGCTTTCTTT	CASGTGSKTEAFF
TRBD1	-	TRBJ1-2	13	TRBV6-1	TGTGCCAGCAGTTATAACCAGGGGGGTGGCTACACCTTC	CASSYNQGGGYTF
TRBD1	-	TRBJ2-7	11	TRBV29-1	TGCAGTGCACAGGGGACCTACGAGCAGTACTTC	CSAQGTYEQYF
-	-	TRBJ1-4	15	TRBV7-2	TGTGCCAGCAGCCTAAGACAGGCGGCTAATGAAAAACTGTTTTTT	CASSLRQAANEKLFF
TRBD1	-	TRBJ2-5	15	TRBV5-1	TGCGCCAGCAGCTGGGAAGGGACAGGGGATCGGACCCAGTACTTC	CASSWEGTGDRTQYF
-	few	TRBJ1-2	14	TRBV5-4	TGTGCCAGCAGCTTGGACGGTTTCTCATATGGCTACACCTTC	CASSLDGFSYGYTF
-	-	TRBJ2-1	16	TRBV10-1	TGCGCCAGCAGTGACGCGGGGGCGAAGTCCTACAATGAGCAGTTCTTC	CASSDAGAKSYNEQFF
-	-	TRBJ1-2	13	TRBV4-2	TGTGCCAGCACCCCCTCGGGGGGCCATGGCTACACCTTC	CASTPSGGHGYTF
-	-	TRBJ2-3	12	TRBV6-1	TGTGCCAGCAGTGAATTGGGGGACTCGCAGTATTTT	CASSELGDSQYF
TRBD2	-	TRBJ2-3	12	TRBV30	TGTGCCTGGGCGGGGGGGCCAGATACGCAGTATTTT	CAWAGGPDTQYF
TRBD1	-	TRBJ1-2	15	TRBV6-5	TGTGCCAGCAGTTACGGACAGGGGCCTGAGAGGGGCTACACCTTC	CASSYGQGPERGYTF
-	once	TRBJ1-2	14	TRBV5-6	TGTGCCAGCAGTCAACGACTCCAGAGTGGAGGCTACACCTTC	CASSQRLQSGGYTF
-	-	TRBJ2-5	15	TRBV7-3	TGTGCCAGCAGCCCCTTTGTTACGGGAATAGAGACCCAGTACTTC	CASSPFVTGIETQYF
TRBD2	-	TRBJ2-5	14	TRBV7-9	TGTGCCAGCCGGACTAGCGGGGCCAAAGAGACCCAGTACTTC	CASRTSGAKETQYF
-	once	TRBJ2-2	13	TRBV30	TGTGCCTGGAGCCCCGTAGACACCGGGGAGCTGTTTTTT	CAWSPVDTGELFF
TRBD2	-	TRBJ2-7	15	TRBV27	TGTGCCAGCAGTTCCGGGACTAGCGGGAGCTACGAGCAGTACTTC	CASSSGTSGSYEQYF
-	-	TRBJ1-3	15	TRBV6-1	TGTGCCAGCAGTGAAGTAGACGGGTGGAGAAACACCATATATTTT	CASSEVDGWRNTIYF